These 28 T cell receptor beta chains came from one sample sequenced in a study of regulatory T cells in long-lasting Graves disease. Sample time point: newly diagnosed GD, antithyroid drugs for less than 3 months. The authors made the TCR library using RNA they extracted from PBMCs. For TCR beta, libraries came from iRepertoire HTBI primers and Arm-PCR of CDR3 regions. Via MiXCR, TCRdb re-called the multiplex PCR reads, giving one row per CDR3 protein. Counted here are 680,000 or so distinct CDR3 sequences, roughly 15% occurring once; the ten biggest clones make up about 20%. These data also featured in a second study, about T cells in Graves' hyperthyroidism and ophthalmopathy.

This specimen was peripheral blood mononuclear cells (PBMCs), taken at new diagnosis, from a patient treated with antithyroid drugs. The receptors were gathered from a woman aged 30 to 39 with Graves disease.

V gene TRBV6-5 combines with J gene TRBJ2-5; D is unresolved. V lost 4 bases and J lost 7, with 16 bases in between. The CDR3 length is 14 residues. Germline V CDR1 and CDR2: MNHEY, SVGAGI. CDR3 coding DNA: TGTGCCAGCAGTTGGCAAAGGACGGTTTGGACCCAGTACTTC. This encodes CASSWQRTVWTQYF.

This clonotype was seen many times. A single base separates this from a much larger clone, so it may be a read error. V usage is TRBV27 and J usage is TRBJ2-1; D gene unclear. The CDR3 contains 11 residues. The germline V gene encodes CDR1 MNHEY and CDR2 SMNVEV (reference sequence). The V end was cut by 6 bases, the J end by 9 bases, with 9 bases between. The CDR3 nucleotides are TGTGCCAGCAGCTTGTGGGGTGAGCAGTTCTTC. It yields the protein CASSLWGEQFF.

This clonotype was detected ten times or more. This sequence joins TRBV28 and TRBJ1-5; TRBD1 might be the D (6 bases). Germline-derived CDR1 and CDR2 are MDHEN and SYDVKM. CDR3 length: 17 amino acids. The ends were cut back, 6 bases at V and 0 bases at J, with 18 bases in the middle. CDR3 DNA: TGTGCCAGCAGATTTATATACCACAGGGATAGCAATCAGCCCCAGCATTTT. The encoded protein is CASRFIYHRDSNQPQHF.

This clonotype showed up many times. This chain uses TRBV27 with TRBJ2-3; no definite D call. Trimming took off 3 bases at V and 2 bases at J, with 12 bases between the two ends. Germline V gene data show CDR1 as MNHEY and CDR2 as SMNVEV (reference sequence). This CDR3 comprises 15 residues. CDR3 sequence: CASSFLVTNTDTQYF. The CDR3 DNA reads as TGTGCCAGCAGTTTTCTGGTCACGAACACAGATACGCAGTATTTT.

This clonotype turned up a few times. The DNA of the CDR3 is TGTGCCAGCAGCGTTACAGGGTCGGGAAATTCACCCCTCCACTTT. Protein: CASSVTGSGNSPLHF. The chain employs TRBV9 and TRBJ1-6; possible D gene TRBD1, 6 bases. Trimming left V 2 bases short and J 7 bases short, with 13 bases between. The germline V gene encodes CDR1 SGDLS and CDR2 YYNGEE. The CDR3 spans 15 residues.

This clonotype was recorded at least ten times. The V and J genes are TRBV6-5 and TRBJ1-6; D unresolved. The V end was cut by 2 bases, the J end by 7 bases, with 12 bases between. The CDR3 spans 15 residues. Germline CDR1 and CDR2: MNHEY and SVGAGI. CDR3 sequence reads: CASSYTRTDNSPLHF. CDR3 nucleotide sequence: TGTGCCAGCAGTTACACCCGGACGGACAATTCACCCCTCCACTTT.

Concerning this clonotype itself: It may be a read error: a sequence one base away is much more abundant. V usage is TRBV28 and J usage is TRBJ1-4, with TRBD1 as a possible D gene (5 bases). Trimming removed 2 bases from V and 0 bases from J, with 13 bases in between. This CDR3 spans 17 amino acids. Germline V gives CDR1 MDHEN, CDR2 SYDVKM. CDR3 in amino acids: CASSLVGSGATNEKLFF. CDR3 sequence (DNA): TGTGCCAGCAGTTTAGTCGGGTCGGGGGCAACTAATGAAAAACTGTTTTTT.

This clonotype was seen more than once but under ten times. This chain links TRBV18 with TRBJ2-3; possibly TRBD2 for D (6 bases). V was cut by 2 bases and J by 6 bases, with 18 bases left in between. Germline values: CDR1 KGHSH, CDR2 LQKENI. The CDR3 has 16 amino acids. CDR3 region: CASSPTYGRGVDTQYF. The CDR3 DNA follows: TGTGCCAGCTCACCAACCTACGGGAGAGGTGTGGATACGCAGTATTTT.

The chain employs TRBV3-1 and TRBJ1-6; the D is unclear. CDR1 and CDR2 from the germline V gene are LGHDT and YNNKEL (reference sequence). V shed 0 bases and J shed 11 bases, with 14 bases lying between them. This CDR3 comprises 15 residues. The CDR3 nucleotides are TGTGCCAGCAGCCAAGATATAAACACCTGGACACCCCTCCACTTT. Protein sequence: CASSQDINTWTPLHF. The whole variable domain, remainder taken from reference TRBV3-1 and TRBJ1-6, is DTAVSQTPKYLVTQMGNDKSIKCEQNLGHDTMYWYKQDSKKFLKIMFSYNNKELIINETVPNRFSPKSPDKAHLNLHINSLELGDSAVYFCASSQDINTWTPLHFGNGTRLTVT.

This clonotype was observed a handful of times. This chain's CDR3 is CASSQVAGGRDEQFF. The CDR3, as DNA: TGTGCCAGCAGCCAAGTTGCGGGAGGGAGGGATGAGCAGTTCTTC. V gene TRBV3-1 combines with J gene TRBJ2-1; TRBD2 matches at 9 bases. Germline V lookup: CDR1 LGHDT, CDR2 YNNKEL (reference sequence). With V trimmed by 1 base and J by 8 bases, 6 bases remained unmatched. The length of the CDR3 is 15 residues.

This clonotype was counted many times. This sequence joins TRBV6-1 and TRBJ2-7; 7 bases fit TRBD1. Trimming cost V 1 base and J 3 bases; bases outside gene matches: 9. There are 16 residues in the CDR3. Per germline, CDR1 MNHNS and CDR2 SASEGT. This CDR3 is CASSEGHRGTHYEQYF. The CDR3 DNA reads TGTGCCAGCAGTGAAGGGCACAGGGGTACCCACTACGAGCAGTACTTC.

This clonotype has at least ten counts. J is TRBJ2-7 and V is TRBV2; D possibly corresponds to TRBD2 (5 bases). V dropped 1 base and J dropped 1 base, with 11 bases sitting between them. Looked up from germline, CDR1 is SNHLY and CDR2 is FYNNEI. The CDR3 is 15 amino acids. CDR3 in amino acids: CASSEGGGWSYEQYF. As DNA, the CDR3 is TGTGCCAGCAGTGAAGGCGGCGGGTGGTCCTACGAGCAGTACTTC.

This clonotype came up a few times. This rearrangement joins TRBV15 to TRBJ2-1, with D perhaps assigned TRBD1 or TRBD2 (6 bases each). Deletions cut 0 bases from V and 7 bases from J, with 16 bases between. CDR3 length: 16 residues. Germline V gives CDR1 LNHNV, CDR2 YYDKDF (reference sequence). The CDR3 loop is CATSREGGLEANEQFF. The CDR3 DNA sequence: TGTGCCACCAGCAGAGAAGGGGGGCTTGAGGCGAATGAGCAGTTCTTC.

This clonotype came up many times. The chain uses TRBV20-1 and TRBJ2-1; TRBD2 matches 12 bases. The junction had 4 bases not matched to a gene; V was cut back by 6 bases and J by 1 base. The CDR3 contains 15 residues. Germline lookup yields CDR1 DFQATT and CDR2 SNEGSKA (reference sequence). CDR3 loop: CSARGTSGSYNEQFF. Here the CDR3 DNA reads TGCAGTGCAAGGGGGACTAGCGGGTCCTACAATGAGCAGTTCTTC.

This clonotype was seen at least ten times. The J gene is TRBJ2-7, the V gene TRBV28, with no clear D. With 2 bases removed from V and 2 bases from J, the gap between germline ends came to 22 bases. Per the germline V gene, CDR1 is MDHEN and CDR2 is SYDVKM. The CDR3 contains 18 residues. The CDR3 DNA reads as TGTGCCAGCAGTTTAGCTACGCGCCAGTTCACGCGAACCTACGAGCAGTACTTC. It encodes CASSLATRQFTRTYEQYF.

This chain connects TRBV5-8 to TRBJ1-2; no definite D call. This CDR3 region has 14 residues. Germline V lookup: CDR1 SGHTS, CDR2 YDEGEE. V gave up 4 bases and J gave up 4 bases, with 14 bases separating them. Written as DNA, the CDR3 is TGTGCCAGCAGCCTTATAGGCACCGGCTATGGCTACACCTTC. Its protein product is CASSLIGTGYGYTF.

This clonotype was seen ten or more times. The J gene is TRBJ1-1, the V gene TRBV12-3 or TRBV12-4; unclear D gene. V lost 6 bases, J lost 3 bases, and 14 bases lay in between. The CDR3 covers 14 residues. The DNA for the CDR3 is TGTGCCAGCAGCCAAGACTCCGGGGACACTGAAGCTTTCTTT. Its protein product is CASSQDSGDTEAFF.

The table lists this clonotype with many counts. The chain employs TRBV12-3 or TRBV12-4 and TRBJ1-5; tentative D call: TRBD1 (5 bases). This CDR3 comprises 15 residues. The V gene lost 6 bases and the J gene lost 0 bases, with 12 bases spanning the gap. The CDR3 here is CASSSGPYSNQPQHF. The CDR3 bases are TGTGCCAGCAGCTCGGGACCCTATAGCAATCAGCCCCAGCATTTT.

The chain has TRBV20-1 and TRBJ2-3, with 12 bases matching TRBD2. The ends lost 3 bases at V and 1 base at J; junction bases unmatched: 5. From germline, CDR1 is DFQATT and CDR2 SNEGSKA (reference sequence). The CDR3 totals 16 residues. The CDR3: CSARGTSGPGTDTQYF. CDR3 in DNA: TGCAGTGCTAGGGGGACTAGCGGGCCTGGCACAGATACGCAGTATTTT.

V and J are TRBV15 and TRBJ2-5, with D possibly being TRBD1 (6 bases). Deletions cut 2 bases from V and 2 bases from J, with 12 bases between. The CDR3 has 15 amino acids. Germline CDR1 reads LNHNV; CDR2 reads YYDKDF (reference sequence). The CDR3 sequence: CATSRPPTGQETQYF. The CDR3 DNA sequence: TGTGCCACCAGCAGACCCCCGACAGGACAAGAGACCCAGTACTTC.

This clonotype has only a few counts. This chain connects TRBV6-1 to TRBJ2-3; D not resolved. CDR1 MNHNS and CDR2 SASEGT come from the germline V gene. CDR3 length equals 10 residues. With 6 bases removed from V and 6 bases from J, the gap between germline ends came to 4 bases. CDR3 nucleotides: TGTGCCAGCAGAATGGATACGCAGTATTTT. Translation: CASRMDTQYF.

The J gene is TRBJ2-6, the V gene TRBV5-1; 11 nucleotides align to TRBD2. After removal of 2 bases from V and 3 bases from J, the junction contained 1 base not matched to a gene. Germline V CDR1 and CDR2: SGHRS, YFSETQ. This CDR3 is 16 amino acids long. In DNA, the CDR3 is TGCGCCAGCAGCTTACTAGCGGGAGTTGGGGCCAACGTCCTGACTTTC. Its protein is CASSLLAGVGANVLTF. The whole variable domain, remainder taken from reference TRBV5-1 and TRBJ2-6, is KAGVTQTPRYLIKTRGQQVTLSCSPISGHRSVSWYQQTPGQGLQFLFEYFSETQRNKGNFPGRFSGRQFSNSRSEMNVSTLELGDSALYLCASSLLAGVGANVLTFGAGSRLTVL.

In DNA, the CDR3 is TGTGCCAGCAGCGCACAGGCGTTTGAAGAGACCCAGTACTTC. Amino acids: CASSAQAFEETQYF. The chain combines TRBV5-6 with TRBJ2-5; a weak D match, TRBD1 (5 bases). The germline V gene has CDR1 SGHDT and CDR2 YYEEEE. This CDR3 comprises 14 residues. V lost 4 bases and J 3 bases, leaving 13 bases between the germline ends.

This sequence joins TRBV5-5 and TRBJ2-4; D call uncertain. Germline V gene lookup returns CDR1 SGHKS and CDR2 YYEKEE (reference sequence). CDR3 size: 15 residues. V lost 2 bases to trimming and J lost 0 bases, with 9 bases between them. The CDR3 DNA reads TGTGCCAGCAGCTTTGGAATTCTAGCCAAAAACATTCAGTACTTC. Protein: CASSFGILAKNIQYF.

The sample holds many counts of this clonotype. V is TRBV6-1 and J is TRBJ1-3, with 9 bases fitting TRBD1. Germline V gene sequence: CDR1 MNHNS, CDR2 SASEGT. J was trimmed by 3 bases and V by 7 bases; bases with no gene match: 4. CDR3 length equals 14 residues. CDR3 coding DNA: TGTGCCAGCAAACAGGGGGCGCTTGGAAACACCATATATTTT. This translates into CASKQGALGNTIYF.

This clonotype was found a few times. The rearrangement joins TRBV27 to TRBJ2-4; no clear D. Germline CDR1 reads MNHEY; CDR2 reads SMNVEV (reference sequence). The V end was cut by 1 base, the J end by 8 bases, with 9 bases between. The CDR3 runs 13 residues. The CDR3 loop reads CASSLYPWDIQYF. The CDR3 DNA sequence: TGTGCCAGCAGTTTATACCCCTGGGACATTCAGTACTTC.

This clonotype was observed many times. The chain joins TRBV14 to TRBJ2-1, with 13 bases fitting TRBD2. Germline CDR1 and CDR2: SGHDN and FVKESK. The ends lost 4 bases at V and 9 bases at J; junction bases unmatched: 9. CDR3 length equals 16 residues. Here the CDR3 reads CASSRSGTSGIGEQFF. CDR3 nucleotide sequence: TGTGCCAGCAGCCGATCCGGGACTAGCGGGATTGGTGAGCAGTTCTTC.

This clonotype has ten or more counts. The J gene is TRBJ1-1, the V gene TRBV20-1; D is ambiguous. Per the germline V gene, CDR1 is DFQATT and CDR2 is SNEGSKA (reference sequence). Trimming pared 6 bases from V and 0 bases from J, leaving 14 bases between. CDR3 size: 14 residues. This CDR3 reads CSALVLPMNTEAFF. The CDR3 DNA is TGCAGTGCCCTGGTCCTACCAATGAACACTGAAGCTTTCTTT.